This TCR beta chain came from a study of Ad26.COV2.S vaccination and SARS-CoV-2 variants. About the research overall: Within the COV1001 Ad26.COV2.S trial arm, the donor was enrolled.

This clone was seen a handful of times. The ends lost 5 bases at V and 0 bases at J; junction bases unmatched: 9. CDR3 length: 17 amino acids. Germline CDR1 reads MGHDK; CDR2 reads SYGVNS. The table came from immunoSEQ multiplex PCR; TCRdb's copy has only in-frame clones and leaves some out. This sample carries 300,000 to 350,000 clones, around 90% of them seen once, and the ten largest clones take 6.4%. As for treatment: 15 to 20 received Ad26.COV2.S at low or high dose, single or two shots; roughly 5 received placebo; per-sample allocation not given. The investigators took samples on day 63 after the first vaccine or placebo injection. An 18-55-year-old adult in Boston served as donor.

The chain recombines TRBV25-1 with TRBJ2-3; 9 bases map to TRBD2. This sequence was found in a person between 18 and 59 years old who received the Ad26.COV2.S COVID-19 vaccine or a placebo. The sequencing here drew on peripheral blood, taken in a trial of Ad26.COV2.S vaccine versus placebo. CDR3 in DNA: TGTGCCAGCAGTTTCACCACTAGCGGGCGGAGCACAGATACGCAGTATTTT. This codes for CASSFTTSGRSTDTQYF.